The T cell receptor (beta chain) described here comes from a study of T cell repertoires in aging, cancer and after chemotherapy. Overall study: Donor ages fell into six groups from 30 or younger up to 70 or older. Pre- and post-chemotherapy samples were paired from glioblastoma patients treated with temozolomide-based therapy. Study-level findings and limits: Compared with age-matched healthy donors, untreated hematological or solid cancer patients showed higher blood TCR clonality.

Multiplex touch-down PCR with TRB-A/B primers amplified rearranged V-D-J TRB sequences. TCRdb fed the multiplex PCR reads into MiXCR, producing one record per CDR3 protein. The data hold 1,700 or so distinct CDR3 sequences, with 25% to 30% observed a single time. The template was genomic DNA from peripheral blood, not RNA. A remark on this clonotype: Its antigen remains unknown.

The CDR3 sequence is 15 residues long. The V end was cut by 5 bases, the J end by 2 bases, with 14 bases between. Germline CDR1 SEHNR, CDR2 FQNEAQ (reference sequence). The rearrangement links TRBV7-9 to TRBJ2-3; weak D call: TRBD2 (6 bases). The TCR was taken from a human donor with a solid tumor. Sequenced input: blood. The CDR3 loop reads CASSPTSILTDTQYF. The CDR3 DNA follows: TGTGCCAGCAGCCCTACTAGCATCCTCACAGATACGCAGTATTTT.